This entry is about one T cell receptor (beta chain). Its antigen is currently unknown. This entry comes from a study of shared clonotypes between healthy human individuals. The assay was immunoSEQ multiplex PCR, and TCRdb's table has in-frame clones only and misses some. The sample gives around 2.3 million clones, 90% to 97% of which show up once; 0.1% to 0.15% is in the top ten. Study results and limitations: It was anticipated that sequencing depth would influence how many clonotypes donors shared.

Germline CDR1 and CDR2: ENHRY and SYGVKD. This CDR3 contains 15 residues. Trimming removed 4 bases from V and 7 bases from J; junction bases left unmatched: 11. This chain links TRBV10-3 with TRBJ2-3; 7 bases agree with TRBD1. This receptor was identified in a man younger than 30 in good health. Sequences were obtained from naive CD4+ T cells sorted from blood. Subset given: CD45RA+ positively selected. In DNA, the CDR3 is TGTGCCATCAGTGGCACAGGGGTAAGCGAAAATACGCAGTATTTT. Encoded protein: CAISGTGVSENTQYF.